The 16 T cell receptor beta chains in this list originate from one sample, sequenced in a study of OX40 agonist ivuxolimab in advanced cancers. TCRdb's table, derived via immunoSEQ multiplex PCR, lists solely in-frame clones and lacks some. The sample comprises 70,000 to 85,000 clones, 88% of which are singletons, and 0.8% to 1.3% rests with the top ten. The specimen comprised CD4+ or CD8+ T cells sorted from blood, sampled in a trial of the OX40 agonist ivuxolimab. The source is an adult with an advanced solid tumor such as melanoma, head and neck, liver or kidney cancer.

The rearrangement links TRBV7-9 to TRBJ2-6, with TRBD1 matching 7 bases. The junction had 6 bases not matched to a gene; V was cut back by 4 bases and J by 0 bases. The CDR3 has 17 residues. The germline V gene has CDR1 SEHNR and CDR2 FQNEAQ (reference sequence). Here the CDR3 reads CASSSVNRGSGANVLTF. CDR3 coding DNA: TGTGCCAGCAGCTCGGTGAACAGGGGCTCTGGGGCCAACGTCCTGACTTTC.

The chain has TRBV29-1 and TRBJ2-5, with 7 bases lining up with TRBD1. The CDR3 spans 12 residues. Germline V gene data show CDR1 as SQVTM and CDR2 as ANQGSEA. Trimming cost V 6 bases and J 5 bases; bases outside gene matches: 6. The CDR3 loop is CSVADRVETQYF. DNA of the CDR3: TGCAGCGTCGCCGACAGGGTTGAGACCCAGTACTTC. The variable domain in full, with the rest retrieved from reference TRBV29-1 and TRBJ2-5, is SAVISQKPSRDICQRGTSLTIQCQVDSQVTMMFWYRQQPGQSLTLIATANQGSEATYESGFVIDKFPISRPNLTFSTLTVSNMSPEDSSIYLCSVADRVETQYFGPGTRLLVL.

V usage is TRBV4-2 and J usage is TRBJ1-4; no definite D call. Germline V CDR1 and CDR2: LGHNA, YNFKEQ. The V and J ends lost 1 base and 10 bases respectively, with 13 bases between them. CDR3 length: 14 residues. CDR3 in amino acids: CASSQARAGGKLFF. The CDR3 DNA reads TGTGCCAGCAGCCAAGCCCGGGCAGGAGGAAAACTGTTTTTT.

The V gene is TRBV6-5, the J gene TRBJ1-5; 7 nucleotides align to TRBD1. Trimming at V came to 4 bases and at J to 5 bases, leaving 5 bases not matched to a gene. Per germline, CDR1 MNHEY and CDR2 SVGAGI. This CDR3 region has 14 residues. CDR3: CASSSLGGDQPQHF. CDR3 sequence (DNA): TGTGCCAGCAGTTCATTAGGGGGCGATCAGCCCCAGCATTTT.

In this sample, this clone turned up a few times. V is TRBV7-8 and J is TRBJ2-7; 7 bases align to TRBD1. CDR3 length equals 14 residues. The germline gives CDR1 SGHVS, CDR2 FQNEAQ. Trimming cost V 4 bases and J 0 bases; bases outside gene matches: 3. CDR3 bases: TGTGCCAGCAGCTCCGGACAGGCCTCCTACGAGCAGTACTTC. It translates to CASSSGQASYEQYF.

As for this clone: The junction and the germline gene differ at one end; a read error may be behind it. The rearrangement uses TRBV6-5 and TRBJ2-7; perhaps TRBD1 as D (5 bases). The CDR3 loop spans 16 amino acids. CDR1 and CDR2 (germline): MNHEY, SVGAGI. For the CDR3, the DNA is TGTGCCAGCACTTACTCATACAGGACCACCTCCTACGAGCAGTACTTC. Translating gives CASTYSYRTTSYEQYF.

This clone has a handful of counts. The V call is TRBV6-1, the J call TRBJ1-3; D remains ambiguous. CDR1 is MNHNS, CDR2 SASEGT, per germline. V was trimmed by 6 bases and J by 8 bases, leaving 11 bases between them. The CDR3 sequence is 12 residues long. The CDR3 region has the DNA TGTGCCAGCAGATGGGCTGGGGACACCATATATTTT. Translated, it gives CASRWAGDTIYF.

The chain carries TRBV9 and TRBJ2-3; possible D gene TRBD2, 6 bases. CDR1 and CDR2 (germline): SGDLS, YYNGEE. Deletions cut 7 bases from V and 2 bases from J, with 11 bases between. The CDR3 runs 13 residues. The CDR3 DNA reads TGTGCCAGCGGGGGGATAAACACAGATACGCAGTATTTT. Residues: CASGGINTDTQYF.

Comment on this clone: In the same sample, other DNA sequences code for this CDR3. The rearrangement joins TRBV20-1 to TRBJ2-5; D gene ambiguous. The V end lost 6 bases, the J end lost 0 bases, and 5 bases lay between the germline ends. CDR1 is DFQATT and CDR2 is SNEGSKA in the germline V gene (reference sequence). CDR3 size: 11 residues. CDR3 sequence reads: CSARNQETQYF. The DNA for the CDR3 is TGCAGTGCAAGGAACCAAGAGACCCAGTACTTC.

The CDR3 sequence is CASAYSTDTQYF. The CDR3 region has the DNA TGCGCCAGCGCGTATAGCACAGATACGCAGTATTTT. The chain employs TRBV10-1 and TRBJ2-3; D gene unclear. The CDR3 extends over 12 amino acids. Trimming pared 8 bases from V and 0 bases from J, leaving 6 bases between. Per the germline V gene, CDR1 is WNHNN and CDR2 is SYGVQD (reference sequence).

The chain couples TRBV9 to TRBJ2-5; D unclear. Between the trimmed V and J ends, which lost 2 bases and 4 bases, there was a span of 12 bases. Germline CDR1 and CDR2: SGDLS and YYNGEE. The CDR3 extends over 14 amino acids. The CDR3: CASSVLSSPETQYF. CDR3 nucleotide sequence: TGTGCCAGCAGCGTCTTGAGTAGCCCAGAGACCCAGTACTTC.

The chain uses TRBV11-3 and TRBJ1-3; TRBD1 matches at 8 bases. CDR3 size: 16 residues. After removal of 5 bases from V and 0 bases from J, the junction contained 6 bases not matched to a gene. Germline assignment: CDR1 SGHNT and CDR2 YENEEA. This chain's CDR3 is CASSPRQGSSGNTIYF. The CDR3 DNA follows: TGTGCCAGCAGCCCCCGACAGGGGAGCTCTGGAAACACCATATATTTT.

J is TRBJ1-2 and V is TRBV28; 8 bases align to TRBD1. Trimming took 5 bases from V and 8 from J; bases not matched to a gene: 16. Germline V gene data show CDR1 as MDHEN and CDR2 as SYDVKM. The CDR3 covers 16 residues. CDR3 in DNA: TGTGCCAGCAGTCGACACAAAACGACAGGGGAGAGGGGCTACACCTTC. This encodes CASSRHKTTGERGYTF.

The chain links TRBV7-9 to TRBJ2-4; D perhaps matches TRBD1 (5 bases). V was shortened by 5 bases and J by 0 bases, with 14 bases between the two germline ends. The CDR3 spans 16 residues. Germline loops: CDR1 SEHNR, CDR2 FQNEAQ (reference sequence). This chain's CDR3 is CASSLQGSQAKNIQYF. The CDR3 DNA is TGTGCCAGCAGCCTCCAGGGATCTCAAGCCAAAAACATTCAGTACTTC.

V usage is TRBV20-1 and J usage is TRBJ1-2, with a tentative D call TRBD1 (6 bases). CDR1 DFQATT and CDR2 SNEGSKA come from the germline V gene (reference sequence). The CDR3 consists of 9 residues. The CDR3 reads CRGGYGYTF. CDR3 sequence (DNA): TGCCGAGGGGGGTATGGCTACACCTTC.

The chain joins TRBV28 to TRBJ1-5; 7 bases agree with TRBD1. The CDR3 has 15 amino acids. Germline CDR1 is MDHEN and CDR2 is SYDVKM. J lost 2 bases, V lost 7 bases, and 8 bases had no gene match. The CDR3 DNA sequence: TGTGCCAGCACACCCCCTAGGGGGCGCAATCAGCCCCAGCATTTT. Translation: CASTPPRGRNQPQHF.